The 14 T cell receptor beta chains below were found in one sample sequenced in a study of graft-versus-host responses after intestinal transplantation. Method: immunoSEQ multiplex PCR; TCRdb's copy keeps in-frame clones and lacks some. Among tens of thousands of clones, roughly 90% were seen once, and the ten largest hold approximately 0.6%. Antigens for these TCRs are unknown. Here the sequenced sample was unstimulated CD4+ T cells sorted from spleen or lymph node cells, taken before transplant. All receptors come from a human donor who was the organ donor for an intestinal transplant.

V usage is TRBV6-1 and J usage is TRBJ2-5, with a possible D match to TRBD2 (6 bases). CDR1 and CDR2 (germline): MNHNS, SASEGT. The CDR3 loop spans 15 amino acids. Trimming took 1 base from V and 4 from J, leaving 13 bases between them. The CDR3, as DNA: TGTGCCAGCAGTGAAGGATGGAGGGGTGGAGAGACCCAGTACTTC. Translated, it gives CASSEGWRGGETQYF.

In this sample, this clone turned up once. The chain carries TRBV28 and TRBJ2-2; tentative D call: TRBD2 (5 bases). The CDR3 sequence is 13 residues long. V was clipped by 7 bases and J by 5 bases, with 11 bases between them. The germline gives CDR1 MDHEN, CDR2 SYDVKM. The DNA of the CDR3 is TGTGCCAGCACGAATACGGGAACCGGGGAGCTGTTTTTT. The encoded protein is CASTNTGTGELFF.

The CDR3 DNA is TGTGCCAGTAGTGATCCTCCGGGACTAGCGGGAGATACGCAGTATTTT. This sequence encodes CASSDPPGLAGDTQYF. The V call is TRBV19, the J call TRBJ2-3; 12 bases line up with TRBD2. This CDR3 is built from 16 residues. The trim removed 5 bases at V and 5 bases at J, leaving 8 bases unmatched. Germline V CDR1 and CDR2: LNHDA, SQIVND (reference sequence).

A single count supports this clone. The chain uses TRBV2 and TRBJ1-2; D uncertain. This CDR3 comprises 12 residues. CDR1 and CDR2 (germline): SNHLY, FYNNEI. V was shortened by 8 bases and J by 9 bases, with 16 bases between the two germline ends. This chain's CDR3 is CASQNGVLSYTF. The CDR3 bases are TGTGCCAGCCAAAACGGGGTACTTAGCTACACCTTC.

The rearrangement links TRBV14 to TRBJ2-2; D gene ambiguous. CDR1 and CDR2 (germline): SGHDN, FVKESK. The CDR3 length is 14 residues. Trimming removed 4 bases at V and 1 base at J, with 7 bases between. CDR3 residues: CASSLTVNTGELFF. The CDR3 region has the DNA TGTGCCAGCAGCCTAACAGTGAACACCGGGGAGCTGTTTTTT. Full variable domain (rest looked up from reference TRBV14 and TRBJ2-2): EAGVTQFPSHSVIEKGQTVTLRCDPISGHDNLYWYRRVMGKEIKFLLHFVKESKQDESGMPNNRFLAERTGGTYSTLKVQPAELEDSGVYFCASSLTVNTGELFFGEGSRLTVL.

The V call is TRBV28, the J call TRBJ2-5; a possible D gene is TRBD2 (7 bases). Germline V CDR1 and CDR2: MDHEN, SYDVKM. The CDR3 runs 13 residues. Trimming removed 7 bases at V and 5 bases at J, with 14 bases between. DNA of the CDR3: TGTGCCAGCAACTGGGGGGGCTTGGAGACCCAGTACTTC. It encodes CASNWGGLETQYF.

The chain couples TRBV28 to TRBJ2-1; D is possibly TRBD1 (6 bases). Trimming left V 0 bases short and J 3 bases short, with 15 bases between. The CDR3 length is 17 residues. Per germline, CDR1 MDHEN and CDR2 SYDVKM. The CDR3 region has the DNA TGTGCCAGCAGTTTATGGCAGGGCAGGGGCCACTACAATGAGCAGTTCTTC. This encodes CASSLWQGRGHYNEQFF.

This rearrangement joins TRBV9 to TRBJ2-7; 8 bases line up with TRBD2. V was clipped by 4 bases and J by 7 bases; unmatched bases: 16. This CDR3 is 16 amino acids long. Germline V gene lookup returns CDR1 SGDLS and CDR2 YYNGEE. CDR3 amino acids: CASSSSGPGGRREQYF. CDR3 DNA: TGTGCCAGCAGCTCATCAGGGCCGGGCGGGAGGAGGGAGCAGTACTTC.

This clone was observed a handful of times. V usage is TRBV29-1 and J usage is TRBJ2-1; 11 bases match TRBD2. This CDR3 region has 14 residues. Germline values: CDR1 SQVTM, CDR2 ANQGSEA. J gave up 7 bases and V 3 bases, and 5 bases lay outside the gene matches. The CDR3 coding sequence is TGCAGCGTTGATATTAGCGGGAGGGGTAATGAGCAGTTCTTC. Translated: CSVDISGRGNEQFF.

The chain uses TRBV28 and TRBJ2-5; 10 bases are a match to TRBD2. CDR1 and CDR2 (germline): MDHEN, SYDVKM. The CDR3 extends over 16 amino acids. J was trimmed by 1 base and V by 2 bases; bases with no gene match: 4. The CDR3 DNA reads TGTGCCAGCAGTTTACCGGGACTAGCGATCCAAGAGACCCAGTACTTC. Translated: CASSLPGLAIQETQYF. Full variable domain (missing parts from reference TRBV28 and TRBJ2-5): DVKVTQSSRYLVKRTGEKVFLECVQDMDHENMFWYRQDPGLGLRLIYFSYDVKMKEKGDIPEGYSVSREKKERFSLILESASTNQTSMYLCASSLPGLAIQETQYFGPGTRLLVL.

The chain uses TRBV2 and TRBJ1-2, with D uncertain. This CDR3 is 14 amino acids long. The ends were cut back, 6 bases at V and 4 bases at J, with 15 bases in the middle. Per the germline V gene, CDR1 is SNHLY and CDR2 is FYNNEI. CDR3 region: CASRRAGDTYGYTF. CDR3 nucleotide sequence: TGTGCCAGCAGGCGGGCCGGGGATACCTATGGCTACACCTTC.

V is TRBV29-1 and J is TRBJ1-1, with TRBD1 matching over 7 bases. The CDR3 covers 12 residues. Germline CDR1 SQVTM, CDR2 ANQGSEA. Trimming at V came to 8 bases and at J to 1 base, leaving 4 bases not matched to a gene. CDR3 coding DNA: TGCAGCTCGGGACAGTCGAACACTGAAGCTTTCTTT. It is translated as CSSGQSNTEAFF.

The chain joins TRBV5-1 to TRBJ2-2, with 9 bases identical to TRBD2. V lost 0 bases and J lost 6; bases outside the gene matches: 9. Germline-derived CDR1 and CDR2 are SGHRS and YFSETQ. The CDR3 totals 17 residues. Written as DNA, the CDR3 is TGCGCCAGCAGCTTGGGCAGACTAGCGGAGTTGGCCGGGGAGCTGTTTTTT. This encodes CASSLGRLAELAGELFF.

DNA of the CDR3: TGTGCCAGCAGTTACTCGACGGGAGGGAGGGGGAACGAGCAGTACTTC. This codes for CASSYSTGGRGNEQYF. This sequence joins TRBV6-5 and TRBJ2-7; 8 bases fit TRBD2. CDR3 length equals 16 residues. CDR1 MNHEY and CDR2 SVGAGI come from the germline V gene. With 0 bases clipped from V and 5 bases from J, the junction kept 9 bases outside the gene matches.